This T cell receptor (beta chain) was identified in a study of OX40 agonist ivuxolimab in advanced cancers. The data were produced by immunoSEQ multiplex PCR, yet TCRdb's version contains in-frame clones alone and is incomplete. This sample has about 26,000 clones, with 75% to 85% found just once. V was clipped by 4 bases and J by 0 bases, with 9 bases between them. The CDR3 sequence is 15 residues long. The germline V gene encodes CDR1 SGHTA and CDR2 FQGNSA. This clonotype was obtained from an adult with an advanced solid tumor such as melanoma, head and neck, liver or kidney cancer. The rearrangement uses TRBV7-2 and TRBJ2-2, with a tentative D call TRBD2 (5 bases). The sample was CD4+ or CD8+ T cells sorted from blood, taken in a trial of the OX40 agonist ivuxolimab. The CDR3 sequence: CASSWTLANTGELFF. CDR3 coding DNA: TGTGCCAGCAGCTGGACTTTAGCGAACACCGGGGAGCTGTTTTTT.